This T cell receptor (beta chain) was sequenced in a study of identical twins (dated by TCRdb to about 2016). Looking at the study overall: The study deep-sequenced TCR alpha and beta repertoires from monozygotic twins, unrelated adults of various ages and cord blood to test whether fetal clonotypes persist. To rule out contamination, replicate twin experiments were performed at different times with different library preparation protocols. What the authors observed across the whole study: In monozygotic twins, recombination models systematically underestimated out-of-frame TCR alpha sharing, but the models matched the sharing seen between unrelated individuals. Fewer insertions were carried by abundant cord blood beta clonotypes, a similar but weaker trend appeared in young adult naive repertoires, and no such trend appeared in memory repertoires. Out-of-frame TCR alpha sequences shared between twins showed an excess of low generation-probability sequences compared with coincidental sharing between unrelated individuals. Because the same donors could not be followed over many years, the conclusions depended on cross-sectional statistical analysis. In beta out-of-frame sequences, excess twin sharing was weaker, because having fewer shared sequences lowered the signal-to-noise ratio. Invariant T cells such as MAIT and iNKT could partly confound zero-insertion analyses, though diverse VJ usage argued against this for most clonotypes.

All donors were healthy Caucasians. Three pairs of female monozygotic twins, all aged 18 to 29 years, were included in the twin cohort. Peripheral blood mononuclear cells were used as the source from which RNA for TCR libraries was isolated. Library generation was performed with 5' RACE. Sequenced using an Illumina HiSeq 2000. Template switching added a universal primer binding site, and the final cDNA carried a unique molecular identifier that allowed TCR cDNA molecules to be counted accurately. Specific primers in the conserved constant-segment region were used to synthesize first-strand cDNA for TCR alpha and beta chains. To control for contamination, every cDNA library was double barcoded, receiving both a SMART-Mk sample barcode and Illumina barcodes. TruSeq adapter sequences, together with Illumina sample barcodes, were added in two successive PCR steps. Sequencing of the TCR alpha and beta cDNA libraries was done on the Illumina HiSeq platform using custom primers. On the study's bioinformatics: Raw reads were processed with MiGEC to extract unique molecular identifiers, and MiXCR was used to determine CDR3 positions. Recombination models were inferred per individual with the repgenHMM and IGoR tools using an EM algorithm. The analysis of shared clonotypes was done with the tcR package in R, with sharing normalized by the product of cloneset sizes. To study raw recombination without the effects of thymic and clonal selection, out-of-frame nonproductive sequences were analyzed. TCRdb applied fastp at Q25 and MiXCR to the public reads, then kept only in-frame beta chains. Rows merge per CDR3 protein into single entries with the most common DNA and genes. These V and J calls are TCRdb output, not the study's own analysis. This sample is represented by 550,000 to 700,000 distinct CDR3 sequences; 21% of them were singletons. The ten largest clones represent around 4.4% of the sample.

This clonotype appeared many times. Its antigen remains unidentified. No base-level quality is on record; no much larger clone is a single base apart. These same data were also listed under a study on T cells expressing NK-cell markers. As the second study states: TCR beta-chain repertoires were profiled in sorted CD3+CD56+NKG2C+, CD3+CD56+NKG2C- and CD3+CD56-NKG2C+ T-cell subsets from several donors. Among the eight sequenced donors, only one was HCMV-seronegative, while the other seven were HCMV-seropositive. To restrict sorting to alphabetaTCR-expressing T cells, an anti-gammadeltaTCR antibody was added in several experiments. For several donors, the dominant CD3+CD56+NKG2C+ clonotypes were among the top 10 CD8+ clonotypes and accounted for roughly 1.0-8% of CD8+ T cells. Those dominant clonotypes were again the most abundant among CD3+CD56-NKG2C+ cells in a handful of donors, at about 25-60.1%. Whether the expanded NKG2C-expressing T cell clones were specific for HCMV antigens was left unclear. All eight donors whose samples were sequenced were randomly selected healthy volunteers, three of them men and five women. HCMV serostatus was determined by detecting HCMV-specific IgG in serum with a commercial ELISA kit. For 5 or 6 donors, unsorted PBMC were also used to sequence bulk peripheral blood T-cell repertoires. MIGEC was used to demultiplex reads and group the reads by UMI, and MiTCR was used to assemble and quantify clonotypes. To remove erroneous sequences, TCR cDNA sequences were retained only when supported by two or more reads. The tcR package was used for downstream repertoire analysis, and clonotypes were matched across fractions by CDR3 nucleotide sequence plus V segment. VDJmatch was used to annotate antigen specificity against VDJdb, with one amino acid substitution allowed in CDR3.

The specimen sequenced was PBMCs. The source of this sequence is a woman aged 18 to 35 in good health.

The CDR3 protein sequence reads: CASSVAGGTGELFF. The DNA is TGTGCCAGCAGCGTAGCTGGGGGGACCGGGGAGCTGTTTTTT. This chain joins TRBV9 to TRBJ2-2; 6 matching bases give a weak D call of TRBD2. For CDR1 and CDR2, the germline V gene lists SGDLS and YYNGEE. The CDR3 covers 14 residues, taking in both the cysteine and the phenylalanine. The DNA shown is the 42-base CDR3, in frame from base 1. The germline ends are 8 bases apart after V is trimmed by 0 bases and J by 5 bases.